This is a list of T cell receptor beta chains from one sample in a study of blood T cell repertoires in COVID-19. Measured with immunoSEQ multiplex PCR; TCRdb has only the in-frame clones, and not every one. Here the sample spans about 220,000 clones, roughly 85% being singletons. The sample comprised peripheral blood. The receptor source for this set is a woman aged 70-85 years with COVID-19, enrolled during active disease. CDR3s include the opening cysteine and the closing phenylalanine or tryptophan. A D gene is named only where the DNA matches it firmly. Not every row has a clone size; where given, it reads once, few, many or a size class.

v_call,d_call,j_call,clone_size,cdr3_aa,cdr3_nt
TRBV7-2,TRBD2,TRBJ2-5,.,CASSPSTRLAGFKETQYF,TGTGCCAGCAGCCCAAGTACCCGTCTAGCGGGGTTCAAAGAGACCCAGTACTTC
TRBV6-5,.,TRBJ2-6,.,CASTGNSGANVLTF,TGTGCCAGCACCGGGAACTCTGGGGCCAACGTCCTGACTTTC
TRBV5-5,TRBD1,TRBJ1-2,.,CASRNGQGAYGYTF,TGTGCCAGCAGAAATGGACAGGGGGCATATGGCTACACCTTC
TRBV12-5,.,TRBJ1-5,.,CASGSVSGPQHF,TGTGCTAGTGGTTCCGTATCCGGGCCCCAGCATTTT
TRBV21-1,.,TRBJ2-2,.,CASSKEKSQGDFRDTGELFF,TGTGCCAGCAGCAAAGAAAAGTCGCAGGGCGACTTTCGGGACACCGGGGAGCTGTTTTTT
TRBV19,TRBD1,TRBJ1-5,.,CASRNLRGNSNQPQHF,TGTGCCAGTAGGAACCTCAGGGGGAATAGCAATCAGCCCCAGCATTTT
TRBV2,.,TRBJ1-2,.,CASRVGLTRGYTF,TGTGCCAGCAGAGTTGGCCTCACCCGCGGCTACACCTTC
TRBV19,TRBD1,TRBJ1-5,.,CASSMGAQGPRGPQHF,TGTGCCAGTAGTATGGGGGCACAGGGGCCCAGGGGGCCCCAGCATTTT
TRBV4-2,TRBD2,TRBJ2-7,few,CASSQRLAGYEQYF,TGTGCCAGCAGCCAAAGACTAGCGGGCTACGAGCAGTACTTC
TRBV2,TRBD1,TRBJ1-2,.,CASSETGGVLYGYTF,TGTGCCAGCAGTGAAACAGGGGGAGTATTATATGGCTACACCTTC
TRBV4-1,.,TRBJ1-2,.,CASSQEGAGYGYTF,TGCGCCAGCAGCCAAGAGGGGGCAGGCTATGGCTACACCTTC
TRBV7-2,.,TRBJ1-2,.,CASSLWGPQNYGYTF,TGTGCCAGCAGCTTATGGGGCCCACAGAACTATGGCTACACCTTC
TRBV7-2,.,TRBJ1-5,.,CASSSPGRGSNQPQHF,TGTGCCAGCAGCTCCCCCGGACGGGGTAGCAATCAGCCCCAGCATTTT
TRBV7-2,TRBD1,TRBJ2-7,.,CASSPQTGTGRYEQYF,TGTGCCAGCAGCCCCCAGACCGGGACAGGGCGATACGAGCAGTACTTC
TRBV7-8,.,TRBJ1-6,.,CASSFQGINSPLHF,TGTGCCAGCAGCTTTCAGGGTATTAATTCACCCCTCCACTTT
TRBV16,.,TRBJ1-3,.,CASSPESGNTIYF,TGTGCCAGCAGCCCCGAGTCTGGAAACACCATATATTTT
TRBV5-8,.,TRBJ1-5,.,CASTPEGVYSNQPQHF,TGTGCCAGCACCCCGGAGGGCGTTTATAGCAATCAGCCCCAGCATTTT
TRBV2,TRBD1,TRBJ1-4,once,CASSELTGGSEKLFF,TGTGCCAGCAGTGAACTAACAGGGGGCTCTGAAAAACTGTTTTTT
TRBV5-6,TRBD1,TRBJ1-2,.,CASSLDRVYGYTF,TGTGCCAGCAGCCTCGACAGGGTTTATGGCTACACCTTC
TRBV6-5,.,TRBJ1-1,.,CASRPDSLNTEAFF,TGTGCCAGCAGACCGGACAGTTTGAACACTGAAGCTTTCTTT
TRBV9,TRBD1,TRBJ2-3,.,CASSPWDRRTSTDTQYF,TGTGCCAGCAGCCCCTGGGACAGGCGAACTAGCACAGATACGCAGTATTTT
TRBV7-8,.,TRBJ1-2,.,CASSPLTVPGGYTF,TGTGCCAGCAGCCCCCTGACAGTACCGGGTGGCTACACCTTC
TRBV30,TRBD2,TRBJ2-1,.,CAWSVYSGSSNEQFF,TGTGCCTGGAGTGTTTATAGCGGGAGCTCTAATGAGCAGTTCTTC
TRBV10-3,.,TRBJ1-1,.,CAISEYGTPNTEAFF,TGTGCCATCAGTGAGTACGGGACACCCAACACTGAAGCTTTCTTT
TRBV19,TRBD1,TRBJ1-4,.,CASSTGGTDNEKLFF,TGTGCCAGTAGTACAGGGGGGACAGATAATGAAAAACTGTTTTTT
TRBV30,.,TRBJ2-7,.,CAWSHNYEQYF,TGTGCCTGGAGCCACAACTACGAGCAGTACTTC
TRBV29-1,.,TRBJ2-3,.,CSVEEGGTDTQYF,TGCAGCGTTGAAGAAGGGGGCACAGATACGCAGTATTTT
TRBV5-6,.,TRBJ1-5,few,CASSKGFNQPQHF,TGTGCCAGCAGCAAGGGGTTTAATCAGCCCCAGCATTTT
TRBV11-3,TRBD2,TRBJ2-2,.,CASSLGGRSGRRNTGELFF,TGTGCCAGCAGCTTAGGGGGACGTAGCGGGAGGAGGAACACCGGGGAGCTGTTTTTT
TRBV4-2,TRBD2,TRBJ2-3,.,CASSRALSGGIDTQYF,TGTGCCAGCAGCCGTGCATTATCCGGGGGGATAGATACGCAGTATTTT
TRBV30,.,TRBJ1-3,.,CAWRTITGTGNTIYF,TGTGCCTGGAGAACCATCACAGGGACTGGAAACACCATATATTTT
TRBV19,TRBD1,TRBJ1-2,.,CASSTTGTGGLYGYTF,TGTGCCAGTAGTACAACCGGGACAGGGGGGCTTTATGGCTACACCTTC
TRBV30,.,TRBJ2-7,.,CAWSGGGSTYEQYF,TGTGCCTGGTCTGGGGGAGGCAGCACCTACGAGCAGTACTTC
TRBV6-4,.,TRBJ2-5,.,CARSGLETQYF,TGTGCCCGGAGTGGGCTAGAGACCCAGTACTTC
TRBV11-1,TRBD1,TRBJ2-2,.,CASSLMPGGSTGELFF,TGTGCCAGCAGCTTAATGCCAGGGGGTAGCACCGGGGAGCTGTTTTTT
TRBV4-2,.,TRBJ2-1,.,CASSQEAQVVYEQFF,TGTGCCAGCAGCCAAGAGGCCCAGGTTGTGTATGAGCAGTTCTTC
TRBV18,.,TRBJ1-2,.,CASSPSGEGYGYTF,TGTGCCAGCTCACCCTCGGGGGAGGGCTATGGCTACACCTTC
TRBV28,TRBD2,TRBJ2-7,few,CASSSGGSSYEQYF,TGTGCCAGCAGTTCGGGGGGGAGCTCCTACGAGCAGTACTTC
TRBV29-1,.,TRBJ1-2,.,CSVDAGLSNYGYTF,TGCAGCGTTGATGCAGGGTTGTCTAACTATGGCTACACCTTC
TRBV7-2,TRBD2,TRBJ2-2,.,CASTHAGVMAGELFF,TGTGCCAGCACCCATGCGGGAGTGATGGCCGGGGAGCTGTTTTTT